What follows are 17 T cell receptor beta chains derived from one specimen sequenced in a study of blood T cell repertoires in COVID-19. This table comes from immunoSEQ multiplex PCR, and its TCRdb copy is limited to in-frame clones, with some not included. The sample carries 200,000 or so clones, under 85% recorded once. The sequenced material came from PBMCs or T cells enriched from blood (not recorded which). These receptors were taken from a man aged 55 to 70 who had recovered from COVID-19.

The chain couples TRBV19 to TRBJ2-4, with D possibly TRBD2 on 6 matching bases. Trimming cost V 5 bases and J 1 base, with 15 bases left between them. Germline assignment: CDR1 LNHDA and CDR2 SQIVND (reference sequence). The CDR3 has 16 residues. The CDR3 is CASSPFGGAAKNIQYF. Written as DNA, the CDR3 is TGTGCCAGTAGTCCCTTCGGCGGGGCCGCCAAAAACATTCAGTACTTC.

The CDR3 DNA reads as TGTGCCAGTAGTCCGCAGACAGGGGGACACTACAATGAGCAGTTCTTC. It yields the protein CASSPQTGGHYNEQFF. The chain recombines TRBV19 with TRBJ2-1, with 9 bases lining up with TRBD1. CDR1 is LNHDA, CDR2 SQIVND, per germline (reference sequence). Losses at the gene ends were 5 bases for V and 3 bases for J; bases not matched to a gene: 8. CDR3 length equals 16 residues.

This CDR3 is CASSVRTSGGYQETQYF. The CDR3 DNA sequence: TGTGCCAGTAGTGTACGGACTAGCGGGGGGTACCAAGAGACCCAGTACTTC. The chain employs TRBV19 and TRBJ2-5; 14 bases map to TRBD2. Looked up from germline, CDR1 is LNHDA and CDR2 is SQIVND (reference sequence). The CDR3 is made up of 17 amino acids. With V trimmed by 5 bases and J by 0 bases, 5 bases remained unmatched.

This chain joins TRBV4-3 and TRBJ2-4; possible D gene TRBD1, 6 bases. Trimming shortened V by 0 bases and J by 2 bases, and 11 bases separated the two germline ends. CDR1 LGHNA and CDR2 YSLEER come from the germline V gene. This CDR3 comprises 16 residues. CDR3 DNA: TGCGCCAGCAGCCAAGATCTACAGGGACCCAAAAACATTCAGTACTTC. It is translated as CASSQDLQGPKNIQYF.

The J gene is TRBJ1-1, the V gene TRBV2; D might be TRBD1 (5 bases). The V end was cut by 6 bases, the J end by 1 base, with 9 bases between. In germline, CDR1 is SNHLY, CDR2 FYNNEI. The CDR3 is 13 amino acids. CDR3 in DNA: TGTGCCAGCAGCGCCGACAGGAACACTGAAGCTTTCTTT. This sequence encodes CASSADRNTEAFF.

The J gene is TRBJ2-1, the V gene TRBV11-3; 9 bases are a match to TRBD2. Germline trimming cut 3 bases from V and 8 bases from J; bases unmatched to any gene: 5. The CDR3 extends over 14 amino acids. Per germline, CDR1 SGHNT and CDR2 YENEEA. The chain's CDR3 is CASSFQRGAYEQFF. CDR3 nucleotide sequence: TGTGCCAGCAGCTTCCAGCGGGGGGCCTATGAGCAGTTCTTC. The whole variable domain, remainder taken from reference TRBV11-3 and TRBJ2-1, is EAGVVQSPRYKIIEKKQPVAFWCNPISGHNTLYWYLQNLGQGPELLIRYENEEAVDDSQLPKDRFSAERLKGVDSTLKIQPAELGDSAVYLCASSFQRGAYEQFFGPGTRLTVL.

The chain couples TRBV18 to TRBJ1-6; D is unclear. The V gene's germline CDR1 is KGHSH and CDR2 LQKENI. V lost 2 bases to trimming and J lost 9 bases, with 17 bases between them. The length of the CDR3 is 16 residues. CDR3 protein: CASSPMGTVRGSPLHF. CDR3 DNA sequence: TGTGCCAGCTCACCAATGGGTACAGTCCGGGGTTCACCCCTCCACTTT. Filled out from reference TRBV18 and TRBJ1-6, the complete variable domain reads NAGVMQNPRHLVRRRGQEARLRCSPMKGHSHVYWYRQLPEEGLKFMVYLQKENIIDESGMPKERFSAEFPKEGPSILRIQQVVRGDSAAYFCASSPMGTVRGSPLHFGNGTRLTVT.

The CDR3 coding sequence is TGTGCCAGCACCGATAGGACAGGGGCCACTGAAGCTTTCTTT. Amino acid sequence: CASTDRTGATEAFF. This chain connects TRBV7-8 to TRBJ1-1; 9 bases map to TRBD1. V shed 7 bases and J 4 bases; nucleotides not matched to a gene: 7. Looked up from germline, CDR1 is SGHVS and CDR2 is FQNEAQ. The CDR3 loop spans 14 amino acids.

This clone has a handful of counts. The V call is TRBV5-1, the J call TRBJ2-2; D is ambiguous. The germline CDR1 and CDR2 sequences are SGHRS and YFSETQ. Deletions cut 7 bases from V and 5 bases from J, with 6 bases between. The CDR3 is 11 residues long. CDR3 in amino acids: CASFSTGELFF. In DNA form, the CDR3 reads TGCGCCAGCTTTTCAACCGGGGAGCTGTTTTTT.

The V call is TRBV4-3, the J call TRBJ2-1; weak D call: TRBD2 (5 bases). CDR1 is LGHNA, CDR2 YSLEER, per germline. Between the trimmed V and J ends, which lost 0 bases and 7 bases, there was a span of 10 bases. The CDR3 contains 14 residues. The CDR3 DNA reads TGCGCCAGCAGCCAAGACCCCCGAGGGAATGAGCAGTTCTTC. Amino acid sequence: CASSQDPRGNEQFF.

CDR3 sequence reads: CASSLGKQGGGYTF. As DNA, the CDR3 is TGTGCCAGCAGCTTAGGGAAGCAGGGTGGTGGCTACACCTTC. This chain connects TRBV7-9 to TRBJ1-2, with TRBD1 as a possible D gene (5 bases). This CDR3 comprises 14 residues. Germline loops: CDR1 SEHNR, CDR2 FQNEAQ (reference sequence). Trimming cost V 1 base and J 7 bases, with 13 bases left between them.

The V and J genes are TRBV4-1 and TRBJ2-7; 10 positions match TRBD1. The CDR3 contains 13 residues. V lost 6 bases to trimming and J lost 3 bases; unmatched junction nucleotides: 2. Germline V gene data show CDR1 as MGHRA and CDR2 as YSYEKL. The CDR3 DNA is TGCGCCAGCAGTTGGGACAGGGGCTACGAGCAGTACTTC. It is translated as CASSWDRGYEQYF.

This clone has only one observation. V usage is TRBV19 and J usage is TRBJ2-5; 7 bases match TRBD2. Germline CDR1 reads LNHDA; CDR2 reads SQIVND (reference sequence). Unmatched junction bases numbered 8, after V lost 7 bases and J lost 0 bases. This CDR3 comprises 15 residues. The CDR3 bases are TGTGCCAGTACTCCACCCGGGGGGTACCAAGAGACCCAGTACTTC. Its protein is CASTPPGGYQETQYF.

The chain links TRBV9 to TRBJ1-6; TRBD1 matches at 8 bases. Germline CDR1 reads SGDLS; CDR2 reads YYNGEE. V trimming: 4 bases; J trimming: 4 bases; junction bases outside the gene matches: 7. This CDR3 comprises 16 residues. The CDR3 coding sequence is TGTGCCAGCAGCTCAGGGACAGGTTCTTATAATTCACCCCTCCACTTT. Protein: CASSSGTGSYNSPLHF.

The chain couples TRBV9 to TRBJ1-6; D is unclear. V lost 3 bases and J 12 bases, leaving 10 bases between the germline ends. The CDR3 is 12 residues long. Germline CDR1 is SGDLS and CDR2 is YYNGEE. CDR3 coding DNA: TGTGCCAGCAGCGCCCTGGAGGGACCCCTCCACTTT. It encodes CASSALEGPLHF.

The rearrangement uses TRBV13 and TRBJ1-4, with TRBD1 matching 8 bases. J lost 7 bases, V lost 5 bases, and 6 bases had no gene match. Germline V lookup: CDR1 PRHDT, CDR2 FYEKMQ (reference sequence). The CDR3 is 14 amino acids. CDR3 DNA sequence: TGTGCCAGCAGCCAACGGACAGGGCTTGAAAAACTGTTTTTT. Protein: CASSQRTGLEKLFF.

V usage is TRBV2 and J usage is TRBJ1-5; D uncertain. Germline CDR1 and CDR2: SNHLY and FYNNEI. The V end was cut by 4 bases, the J end by 0 bases, with 10 bases between. The CDR3 totals 15 residues. CDR3 bases: TGTGCCAGCAGTGCGCGGGAAAATAGCAATCAGCCCCAGCATTTT. Residues: CASSARENSNQPQHF.